One and the same sample provided the 21 T cell receptor beta chains below, sequenced in a study of PD-1 blockade in classical Hodgkin lymphoma. Assay: immunoSEQ multiplex PCR; the TCRdb copy retains only in-frame clones and omits some. The sample holds about 11,000 clones, just under 85% seen once. Exposure to brentuximab vedotin varied, and each patient had relapsed following autologous stem cell transplantation. This specimen consisted of peripheral blood mononuclear cells (PBMCs), obtained before the second cycle of nivolumab. Source of these receptors: a human donor with classical Hodgkin lymphoma.

The V and J genes are TRBV4-2 and TRBJ1-2, with 9 nucleotides matching TRBD1. The CDR3 sequence is 15 residues long. Germline values: CDR1 LGHNA, CDR2 YNFKEQ. V lost 4 bases to trimming and J lost 4 bases; unmatched junction nucleotides: 7. The CDR3 sequence is CASSLNRGHGYGYTF. The CDR3 coding sequence is TGTGCCAGCAGCCTGAACAGGGGGCATGGCTATGGCTACACCTTC.

The chain is built from TRBV5-4 and TRBJ1-5; the D gene is possibly TRBD1 (5 bases). Deletions cut 3 bases from V and 7 bases from J, with 11 bases between. The CDR3 contains 13 residues. The germline V gene has CDR1 SGHNT and CDR2 YYREEE (reference sequence). DNA of the CDR3: TGTGCCAGCAGCTCGGGGGGGGACCAGCCCCAGCATTTT. Encoded protein: CASSSGGDQPQHF.

This chain joins TRBV18 and TRBJ2-6; weak D call: TRBD1 (6 bases). This CDR3 region has 15 residues. V lost 4 bases and J 1 base, leaving 8 bases between the germline ends. Germline lookup yields CDR1 KGHSH and CDR2 LQKENI. DNA for the CDR3: TGTGCCAGCTCACAACAGGGATCTGGGGCCAACGTCCTGACTTTC. Protein sequence: CASSQQGSGANVLTF.

The J gene is TRBJ2-5, the V gene TRBV2; D is possibly TRBD1 or TRBD2 (9 bases each). This CDR3 has 19 amino acids. Deletions cut 8 bases from V and 2 bases from J, with 30 bases between. In germline, CDR1 is SNHLY, CDR2 FYNNEI. CDR3 sequence (DNA): TGTGCCAGCCGGGCTGGGACAGGGCGTAGCGGGAGCCAACAAGAGACCCAGTACTTC. Translated: CASRAGTGRSGSQQETQYF.

This clone was recorded once. J is TRBJ1-5 and V is TRBV18, with 7 bases matching TRBD1. This CDR3 is 17 amino acids long. The germline V gene encodes CDR1 KGHSH and CDR2 LQKENI. With 0 bases clipped from V and 3 bases from J, the junction kept 8 bases outside the gene matches. The DNA of the CDR3 is TGTGCCAGCTCACCACCGGAGGCAGGGGGGAACAATCAGCCCCAGCATTTT. Protein sequence: CASSPPEAGGNNQPQHF.

This chain links TRBV19 with TRBJ2-3; 11 nucleotides align to TRBD2. Germline V gene data show CDR1 as LNHDA and CDR2 as SQIVND (reference sequence). The junction had 10 bases not matched to a gene; V was cut back by 1 base and J by 4 bases. This CDR3 is 18 amino acids long. The CDR3 spells CASSIGPGTSGLSDTQYF. In nucleotides, the CDR3 is TGTGCCAGTAGTATAGGGCCCGGGACTAGCGGTCTTTCAGATACGCAGTATTTT.

The chain uses TRBV5-8 and TRBJ1-2, with TRBD1 matching 9 bases. V shed 2 bases and J 6 bases; nucleotides not matched to a gene: 5. CDR1 SGHTS and CDR2 YDEGEE come from the germline V gene. The CDR3 is made up of 14 amino acids. The CDR3 region has the DNA TGTGCCAGCAGCTTTACGGGACAGGGCAATGGCTACACCTTC. This encodes CASSFTGQGNGYTF.

The table lists this clone with a few counts. The chain links TRBV2 to TRBJ2-7; no clear D gene. The germline gives CDR1 SNHLY, CDR2 FYNNEI. V was pared by 2 bases and J by 3 bases, with 11 bases between. The CDR3 totals 14 residues. CDR3 region: CASSETRANYEQYF. The CDR3 nucleotides are TGTGCCAGCAGTGAAACACGGGCTAACTACGAGCAGTACTTC.

The chain recombines TRBV4-2 with TRBJ1-4; tentative D call: TRBD1 (5 bases). Germline V gives CDR1 LGHNA, CDR2 YNFKEQ. Trimming pared 2 bases from V and 3 bases from J, leaving 10 bases between. This CDR3 is 15 amino acids long. The CDR3 loop is CASSQRAGPNEKLFF. In DNA, the CDR3 is TGTGCCAGCAGCCAAAGGGCGGGGCCTAATGAAAAACTGTTTTTT.

This clone appeared a single time. This is likely a read error, given that the CDR3 carries no conserved phenylalanine or tryptophan at its end. No DNA is shown, since the ends of the CDR3 on it are uncertain; the CDR3 is the one TCRdb lists. This chain connects TRBV7-9 to TRBJ1-2. From its first to its last residue, the CDR3 has 15 amino acids. Germline V lookup: CDR1 SEHNR, CDR2 FQNEAQ (reference sequence). The chain's CDR3 is CASSQSIYHGKTYGY.

This sequence joins TRBV10-1 and TRBJ2-5; 10 nucleotides agree with TRBD2. Per the germline V gene, CDR1 is WNHNN and CDR2 is SYGVQD (reference sequence). The V segment lost 10 bases and the J segment 10 bases; nucleotides outside the gene matches: 30. The CDR3 runs 19 residues. This CDR3 is CANTGGRASGGTQESGQYF. The CDR3 DNA is TGCGCCAACACGGGGGGGAGGGCTAGCGGGGGAACCCAAGAGAGTGGCCAGTACTTC.

This rearrangement joins TRBV16 to TRBJ2-3, with D possibly TRBD2 on 5 matching bases. This CDR3 is built from 17 residues. Trimming shortened V by 0 bases and J by 2 bases, and 15 bases separated the two germline ends. Germline V gives CDR1 KGHSY, CDR2 FQNENV. The CDR3, as DNA: TGTGCCAGCAGCCAATCACCCTCTAGCAGGCTCACAGATACGCAGTATTTT. It is translated as CASSQSPSSRLTDTQYF.

The rearrangement joins TRBV7-9 to TRBJ2-5; 7 bases align to TRBD2. V gave up 6 bases and J gave up 2 bases; unmatched junction bases: 12. CDR3 length: 16 amino acids. The germline V gene encodes CDR1 SEHNR and CDR2 FQNEAQ (reference sequence). The CDR3 DNA follows: TGTGCCAGCAGTACTGGGAGGGTAGGTCTTCAAGAGACCCAGTACTTC. Its translation: CASSTGRVGLQETQYF. Full variable domain (remainder filled in from reference TRBV7-9 and TRBJ2-5): DTGVSQNPRHKITKRGQNVTFRCDPISEHNRLYWYRQTLGQGPEFLTYFQNEAQLEKSRLLSDRFSAERPKGSFSTLEIQRTEQGDSAMYLCASSTGRVGLQETQYFGPGTRLLVL.

The chain is built from TRBV27 and TRBJ1-2; D might be TRBD1 (5 bases). Trimming cost V 6 bases and J 4 bases, with 15 bases left between them. Germline CDR1 and CDR2: MNHEY and SMNVEV (reference sequence). CDR3 length: 14 residues. The CDR3 spells CASRMTATFYGYTF. In DNA form, the CDR3 reads TGTGCCAGCAGGATGACAGCGACCTTCTATGGCTACACCTTC.

This clone was detected only once. In DNA, the CDR3 is TGTGCCTGGAGTGTATGGGGGCACGGTGTTATCGGGACTAATGAAAAACTGTTTTTT. Translating gives CAWSVWGHGVIGTNEKLFF. This chain links TRBV30 with TRBJ1-4; tentative D call: TRBD1 (6 bases). V was clipped by 0 bases and J by 2 bases, with 22 bases between them. Germline CDR1 reads GTSNPN; CDR2 reads SVGIG (reference sequence). CDR3 length: 19 amino acids.

The chain uses TRBV30 and TRBJ1-2; 9 nucleotides agree with TRBD1. V trimming: 2 bases; J trimming: 7 bases; junction bases outside the gene matches: 8. Looked up from germline, CDR1 is GTSNPN and CDR2 is SVGIG (reference sequence). This CDR3 is 14 amino acids long. CDR3 in amino acids: CAWSYLGQGSGYTF. The CDR3 DNA reads as TGTGCCTGGAGTTACCTGGGACAGGGCTCTGGCTACACCTTC.

The V gene is TRBV12-5, the J gene TRBJ2-2; 8 bases match TRBD2. The CDR3 consists of 18 residues. Trimming cost V 0 bases and J 3 bases; bases outside gene matches: 9. Germline V gives CDR1 LGHNT, CDR2 FRNRAP. The CDR3 DNA reads TGTGCTAGTGGTTTGGTAAATAGTGGGCGGGAGGACACCGGGGAGCTGTTTTTT. Its translation: CASGLVNSGREDTGELFF.

This chain links TRBV6-5 with TRBJ1-6; D not certain. CDR3 length: 15 amino acids. Germline V lookup: CDR1 MNHEY, CDR2 SVGAGI. Trimming shortened V by 0 bases and J by 9 bases, and 12 bases separated the two germline ends. CDR3 nucleotides: TGTGCCAGCAGTTACTCGATCAACCCCGGTTCACCCCTCCACTTT. Translation gives CASSYSINPGSPLHF.

The V and J genes are TRBV11-3 and TRBJ2-2; 7 positions match TRBD2. Trimming at V came to 4 bases and at J to 4 bases, leaving 9 bases not matched to a gene. Germline-derived CDR1 and CDR2 are SGHNT and YENEEA. This CDR3 has 16 amino acids. CDR3 region: CASSSGGTTGTGELFF. The CDR3 nucleotides read TGTGCCAGCAGCTCGGGTGGGACTACGGGCACCGGGGAGCTGTTTTTT.

The genes are TRBV7-3 and TRBJ2-5, with TRBD2 matching over 11 bases. Germline loops: CDR1 SGHTA, CDR2 FQGTGA. The CDR3 extends over 16 amino acids. After removal of 3 bases from V and 3 bases from J, the junction contained 6 bases not matched to a gene. In DNA form, the CDR3 reads TGTGCCAGCAGCTTCGGGACTAGCGGCTATGAAGAGACCCAGTACTTC. Translated, it gives CASSFGTSGYEETQYF.

This rearrangement joins TRBV7-8 to TRBJ1-6; TRBD1 might be the D (5 bases). Germline CDR1 SGHVS, CDR2 FQNEAQ. This CDR3 contains 14 residues. Trimming shortened V by 5 bases and J by 10 bases, and 15 bases separated the two germline ends. CDR3 region: CASSIDSVGSPLHF. CDR3 nucleotides: TGTGCCAGCAGCATCGACAGCGTCGGATCACCCCTCCACTTT.